There are a few counts of the clone carrying this TCR delta chain. The antigen is not known. Sequences come from RNA converted to cDNA by reverse transcription. Multiplex PCR used pooled V-gene forward primers and a constant-region reverse primer to amplify CDR3s. TCRdb reanalysed the multiplex PCR reads via CATT. The sample has 50,000 to 75,000 delta-chain clones, about 16% seen once. The data derive from a study of Vδ1+ human thymocytes. Overall study results and limits: In the thymus, TRG and TRD repertoires looked highly polyclonal with Gaussian CDR3 lengths. Thymic delta-chain repertoires held around 20% Vdelta2 sequences and few Vdelta3, despite high sort purity.

Thymocytes were sorted as CD3+ TCRVdelta1+ TCRVdelta2- after alphabeta T cell depletion. The CDR3 has 19 residues. V was clipped by 0 bases and J by 2 bases, with 22 bases between them. The germline V gene encodes CDR1 TSWWSYY and CDR2 QGS. The chain couples TRDV1 to TRDJ1, with a weak D call TRDD3 (5 bases). Sequenced: Vdelta1+ gamma-delta thymocytes from the thymus. Described subset: FACS-sorted CD3+ TCRalphabeta- TCRVdelta1+ TCRVdelta2- thymocytes. The receptor comes from a girl less than two years old who had congenital heart surgery. The CDR3 bases are TGTGCTCTTGGGGAACTTCCCTCCCGTGGTGGGGAGAAAACCGATAAACTCATCTTT. It yields the protein CALGELPSRGGEKTDKLIF.